This paragraph covers one TCR beta chain sequence. No antigen is known for it. This record comes from a study of radiation and T cells in renal cell carcinoma. The overall study: Nephrectomy followed 15 Gy stereotactic body radiation by 4 weeks.

Germline values: CDR1 SGDLS, CDR2 YYNGEE. Trimming cost V 7 bases and J 4 bases, with 12 bases left between them. The CDR3 totals 13 residues. As for time point: baseline pretreatment blood. The treatment was: 15 Gy SBRT to primary tumor, nephrectomy 4 weeks later. Repertoires were generated with immunoSEQ multiplex PCR, while TCRdb's copy carries only in-frame clones and drops some. The sample holds about 140,000 clones, 75% to 90% seen once. Study-wide points: From baseline, blood top tumor clonotypes peaked at 2 weeks post-radiation. Without pretreatment biopsies, baseline tumor clonotype presence was undetermined.

The TCR sequence derives from a woman aged 50 to 65 with renal cell carcinoma. The V call is TRBV9, the J call TRBJ1-3, with D unclear. Sample: blood, taken from a patient whose treatment included radiotherapy and nephrectomy. CDR3: CASQGMGGNTIYF. The CDR3 DNA is TGTGCCAGCCAAGGGATGGGCGGAAACACCATATATTTT.